This TCR beta chain was sequenced for a study of post-analysis software for immune sequencing data. Presence of unique molecular identifiers characterized the TCR beta cDNA libraries. T cells numbering roughly 0.85 to 11 million gave rise to roughly 0.5 million cDNA molecules. TCRdb processed the PCR reads anew with MiXCR; each CDR3 protein has one entry. The top ten hold 5% to 6% of the sample, which has roughly 540,000 distinct CDR3 sequences, around 36% seen once. Deletions cut 3 bases from V and 4 bases from J, with 31 bases between. Germline V gives CDR1 ENHRY, CDR2 SYGVKD. The CDR3 sequence is 20 residues long. Study-wide results and limits: TRBV5-6, TRBV5-1 and TRBV20-1 belonged to a set of roughly 5 TRBV segments that were more frequent in patients than controls.

In this sample, this clonotype turned up many times. As yet, its antigen is unknown. The sequence was collected from a girl under 18 with multiple sclerosis. Material: blood. V and J are TRBV10-3 and TRBJ2-7; TRBD2 might be the D (7 bases). The chain's CDR3 is CAISEDLGGGPTPILYEQYF. CDR3 nucleotides: TGTGCCATCAGTGAAGATTTGGGCGGGGGCCCAACACCCATCCTATACGAGCAGTACTTC.